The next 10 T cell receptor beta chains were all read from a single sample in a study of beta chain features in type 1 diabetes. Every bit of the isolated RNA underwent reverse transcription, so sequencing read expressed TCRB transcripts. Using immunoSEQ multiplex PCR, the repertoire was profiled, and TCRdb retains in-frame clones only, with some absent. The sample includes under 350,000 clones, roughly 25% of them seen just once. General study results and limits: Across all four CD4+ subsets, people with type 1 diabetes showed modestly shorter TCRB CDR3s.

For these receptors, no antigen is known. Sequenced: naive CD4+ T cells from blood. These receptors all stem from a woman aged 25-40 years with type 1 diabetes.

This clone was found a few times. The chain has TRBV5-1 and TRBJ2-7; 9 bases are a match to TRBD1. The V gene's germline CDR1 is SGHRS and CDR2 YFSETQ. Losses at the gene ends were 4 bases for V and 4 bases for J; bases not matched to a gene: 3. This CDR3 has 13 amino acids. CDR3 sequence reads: CASSRDRVYEQYF. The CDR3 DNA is TGCGCCAGCAGCCGGGACAGGGTATACGAGCAGTACTTC.

The CDR3 sequence: CATSRDSSTEAFF. The CDR3 DNA reads as TGTGCCACCAGCCGGGATAGCAGCACTGAAGCTTTCTTT. The rearrangement joins TRBV15 to TRBJ1-1; unclear D gene. The CDR3 extends over 13 amino acids. Germline V gene data show CDR1 as LNHNV and CDR2 as YYDKDF (reference sequence). V shed 5 bases and J shed 4 bases, with 11 bases lying between them. The full variable domain, rest sourced from reference TRBV15 and TRBJ1-1, is DAMVIQNPRYQVTQFGKPVTLSCSQTLNHNVMYWYQQKSSQAPKLLFHYYDKDFNNEADTPDNFQSRRPNTSFCFLDIRSPGLGDTAMYLCATSRDSSTEAFFGQGTRLTVV.

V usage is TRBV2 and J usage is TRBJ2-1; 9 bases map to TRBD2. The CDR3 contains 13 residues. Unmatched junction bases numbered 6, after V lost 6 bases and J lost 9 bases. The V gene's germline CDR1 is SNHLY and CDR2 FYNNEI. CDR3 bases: TGTGCCAGCAGCGAGCGGGAGGATGGTGAGCAGTTCTTC. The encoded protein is CASSEREDGEQFF.

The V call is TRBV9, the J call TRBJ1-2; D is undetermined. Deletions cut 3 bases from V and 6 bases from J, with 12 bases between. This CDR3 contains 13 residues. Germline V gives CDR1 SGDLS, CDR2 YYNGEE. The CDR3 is CASSGFSADGYTF. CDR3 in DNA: TGTGCCAGCAGCGGGTTCTCAGCGGATGGCTACACCTTC.

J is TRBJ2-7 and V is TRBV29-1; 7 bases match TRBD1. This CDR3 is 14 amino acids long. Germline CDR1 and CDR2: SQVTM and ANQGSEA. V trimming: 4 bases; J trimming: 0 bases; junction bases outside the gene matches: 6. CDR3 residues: CSVVTDRLSYEQYF. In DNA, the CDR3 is TGCAGCGTTGTAACGGACAGGCTCTCCTACGAGCAGTACTTC.

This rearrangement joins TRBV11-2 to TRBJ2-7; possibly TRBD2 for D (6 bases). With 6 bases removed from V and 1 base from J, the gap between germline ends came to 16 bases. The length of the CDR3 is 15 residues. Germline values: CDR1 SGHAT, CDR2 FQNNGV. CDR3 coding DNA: TGTGCCAGCAGGCCACTAGCTGCGGCTTCCTACGAGCAGTACTTC. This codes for CASRPLAAASYEQYF.

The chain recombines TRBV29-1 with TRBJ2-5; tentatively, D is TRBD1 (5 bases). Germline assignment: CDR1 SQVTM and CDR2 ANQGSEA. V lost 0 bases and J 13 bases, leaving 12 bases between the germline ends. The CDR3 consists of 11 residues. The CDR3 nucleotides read TGCAGCGTTGAAGAGTCAAGGGGAAGGTACTTC. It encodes CSVEESRGRYF.

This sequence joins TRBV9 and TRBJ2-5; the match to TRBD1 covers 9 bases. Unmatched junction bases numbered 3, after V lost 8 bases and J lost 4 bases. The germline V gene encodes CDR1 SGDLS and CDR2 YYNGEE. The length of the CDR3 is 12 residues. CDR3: CASGTGRETQYF. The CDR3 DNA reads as TGTGCCAGTGGGACAGGGAGAGAGACCCAGTACTTC.

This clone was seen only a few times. In nucleotides, the CDR3 is TGTGCCACCAAAAGCGGGAAAGAGACCCAGTACTTC. This encodes CATKSGKETQYF. The chain is built from TRBV15 and TRBJ2-5, with 7 bases fitting TRBD2. The CDR3 covers 12 residues. V lost 7 bases, J lost 3 bases, and 2 bases stayed unmatched. From germline, CDR1 is LNHNV and CDR2 YYDKDF (reference sequence).

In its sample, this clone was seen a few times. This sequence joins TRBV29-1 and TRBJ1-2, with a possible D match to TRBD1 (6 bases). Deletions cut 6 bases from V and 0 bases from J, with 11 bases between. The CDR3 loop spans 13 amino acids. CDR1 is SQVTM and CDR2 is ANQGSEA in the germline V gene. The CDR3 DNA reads TGCAGCGTACAGGGTTCTTCTAACTATGGCTACACCTTC. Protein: CSVQGSSNYGYTF.